This T cell receptor (beta chain) was captured in a study of metastatic and nonmetastatic thyroid tumors. Per the authors' pipeline: The authors used CDR3 differences across clinicopathological groups to build a distant-metastasis classifier for papillary thyroid cancer. TCRdb reprocessed the PCR reads via MiXCR. TCRdb's processing, not the authors', yielded these V and J calls. The data show tens of thousands of clones, roughly 13% seen once. There are many counts of this clone. All patients reached thyroid surgery having received no treatment beforehand. This CDR3 has 17 amino acids. V shed 0 bases and J 4 bases; nucleotides not matched to a gene: 8. CDR1 is LGHNA, CDR2 YSLEER, per germline.

The sample was blood. This clonotype was sampled from a female donor with papillary thyroid cancer or a benign thyroid nodule (not recorded which). Some clones in this sample may be carry-over from other donors' samples. This chain connects TRBV4-3 to TRBJ2-1; 8 bases are shared with TRBD1. The CDR3 here is CASSQDVAGGAYNEQFF. CDR3 nucleotide sequence: TGCGCCAGCAGCCAAGATGTGGCAGGGGGCGCTTACAATGAGCAGTTCTTC.